Listed here are 2 T cell receptor beta chains from one sample, sequenced in a study of T cell responses to AZD1222 COVID-19 vaccine. The data were produced by immunoSEQ multiplex PCR, yet TCRdb's version contains in-frame clones alone and is incomplete. The sample consists of 100,000 to 150,000 clones, around 88% of them appearing once. Material: peripheral blood, obtained 28 days after the second AZD1222 dose. All receptors come from an adult who received the AZD1222 COVID-19 vaccine.

This clone was observed a single time. The chain couples TRBV5-6 to TRBJ2-1, with 7 bases lining up with TRBD1. This CDR3 region has 15 residues. The germline CDR1 and CDR2 sequences are SGHDT and YYEEEE. V shed 2 bases, J shed 2 bases, and the junction held 4 bases outside the gene matches. The CDR3: CASSFPTGPYNEQFF. The CDR3 region has the DNA TGTGCCAGCAGCTTCCCGACAGGGCCCTACAATGAGCAGTTCTTC.

The V call is TRBV5-1, the J call TRBJ2-7, with 7 positions matching TRBD1. There are 15 residues in the CDR3. CDR1 and CDR2 (germline): SGHRS, YFSETQ. J was trimmed by 2 bases and V by 3 bases; bases with no gene match: 8. The CDR3 region is CASSWTTGNTYEQYF. The CDR3 coding sequence is TGCGCCAGCAGCTGGACGACAGGGAACACCTACGAGCAGTACTTC.